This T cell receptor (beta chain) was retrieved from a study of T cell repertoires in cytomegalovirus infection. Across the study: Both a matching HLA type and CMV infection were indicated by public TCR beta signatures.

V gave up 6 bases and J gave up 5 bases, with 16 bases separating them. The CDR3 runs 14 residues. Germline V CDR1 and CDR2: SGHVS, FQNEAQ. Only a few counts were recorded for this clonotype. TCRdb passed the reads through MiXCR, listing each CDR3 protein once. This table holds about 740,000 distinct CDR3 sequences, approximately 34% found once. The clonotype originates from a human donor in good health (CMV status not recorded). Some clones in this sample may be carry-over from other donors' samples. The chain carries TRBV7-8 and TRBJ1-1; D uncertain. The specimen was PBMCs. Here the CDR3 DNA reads TGTGCCAGCAGTGACCGGACGGGGAGGACTGAAGCTTTCTTT. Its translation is CASSDRTGRTEAFF.